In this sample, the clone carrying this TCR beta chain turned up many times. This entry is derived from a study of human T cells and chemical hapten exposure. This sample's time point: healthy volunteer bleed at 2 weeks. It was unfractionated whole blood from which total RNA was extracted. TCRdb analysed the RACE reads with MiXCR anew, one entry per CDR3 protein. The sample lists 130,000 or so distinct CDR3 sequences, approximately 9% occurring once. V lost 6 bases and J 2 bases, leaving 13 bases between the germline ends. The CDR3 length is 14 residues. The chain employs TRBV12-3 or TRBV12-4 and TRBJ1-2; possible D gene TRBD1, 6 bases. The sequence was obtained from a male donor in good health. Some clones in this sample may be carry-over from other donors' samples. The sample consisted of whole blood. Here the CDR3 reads CASRPTGQNYGYTF. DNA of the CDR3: TGTGCCAGCAGACCCACGGGACAAAACTATGGCTACACCTTC.